Each of the 30 T cell receptor beta chains below was sequenced from the same sample in a study of technical replicates of blood from several donors. The method was immunoSEQ multiplex PCR; TCRdb's version includes in-frame clones alone and lacks a portion of them. The repertoire includes under 85,000 clones, 90% to 95% of them detected once, and less than 0.4% sits in the top ten. What was sequenced was T cells isolated from PBMCs. These receptors were obtained from a human donor in good health.

This clone was detected once. The chain employs TRBV5-1 and TRBJ2-2; 9 bases map to TRBD2. After removal of 4 bases from V and 6 bases from J, the junction contained 4 bases not matched to a gene. The CDR3 consists of 14 residues. In germline, CDR1 is SGHRS, CDR2 YFSETQ. This chain's CDR3 is CASSRREGPGELFF. The CDR3 DNA is TGCGCCAGCAGCAGGCGGGAGGGTCCCGGGGAGCTGTTTTTT. Based on the CDR3 plus reference TRBV5-1 and TRBJ2-2, the full variable domain is KAGVTQTPRYLIKTRGQQVTLSCSPISGHRSVSWYQQTPGQGLQFLFEYFSETQRNKGNFPGRFSGRQFSNSRSEMNVSTLELGDSALYLCASSRREGPGELFFGEGSRLTVL.

The chain employs TRBV5-1 and TRBJ2-1; 7 nucleotides agree with TRBD2. This CDR3 contains 15 residues. V was clipped by 0 bases and J by 6 bases; unmatched bases: 6. CDR1 and CDR2 from the germline V gene are SGHRS and YFSETQ. The DNA of the CDR3 is TGCGCCAGCAGCTTGGCGGGACTACCATCCAATGAGCAGTTCTTC. As protein: CASSLAGLPSNEQFF.

This clone showed up just once. This chain links TRBV11-2 with TRBJ2-7; no clear D gene. The CDR3 is 14 residues long. Per the germline V gene, CDR1 is SGHAT and CDR2 is FQNNGV. V lost 5 bases to trimming and J lost 3 bases, with 14 bases between them. CDR3 protein: CASSLGYSSYEQYF. The CDR3 DNA is TGTGCCAGCAGCCTAGGGTACAGCAGCTACGAGCAGTACTTC.

The chain recombines TRBV7-3 with TRBJ2-6; TRBD1 might be the D (6 bases). This CDR3 has 17 residues. V lost 6 bases and J lost 0, with 15 bases in between. CDR1 is SGHTA and CDR2 is FQGTGA in the germline V gene. The CDR3 nucleotides are TGTGCCAGCAGTCCGTGGGACATCCCCTCTGGGGCCAACGTCCTGACTTTC. Translated, it gives CASSPWDIPSGANVLTF.

The V gene is TRBV19, the J gene TRBJ2-1, with 10 bases fitting TRBD1. CDR3 length: 16 amino acids. The V segment lost 6 bases and the J segment 10 bases; nucleotides outside the gene matches: 15. Germline V CDR1 and CDR2: LNHDA, SQIVND (reference sequence). The CDR3 region has the DNA TGTGCCAGTAGACCCCGGGGGGGACAGGGGTTCAGCGAGCAGTTCTTC. Protein: CASRPRGGQGFSEQFF.

The V gene is TRBV5-1, the J gene TRBJ2-3; 8 nucleotides match TRBD2. Germline values: CDR1 SGHRS, CDR2 YFSETQ. J lost 0 bases, V lost 4 bases, and 7 bases had no gene match. The CDR3 is made up of 16 amino acids. This CDR3 reads CASSRPGGSSTDTQYF. CDR3 DNA sequence: TGCGCCAGCAGCCGCCCGGGGGGGTCTAGCACAGATACGCAGTATTTT.

This chain links TRBV2 with TRBJ2-7, with 7 bases that match TRBD1. With V trimmed by 8 bases and J by 5 bases, 18 bases remained unmatched. Germline assignment: CDR1 SNHLY and CDR2 FYNNEI. The length of the CDR3 is 16 residues. CDR3 sequence (DNA): TGTGCCAGCGTTACGTTTCTTGCAGGGGGATCCCACGAGCAGTACTTC. Residues: CASVTFLAGGSHEQYF.

The V gene is TRBV4-1, the J gene TRBJ2-3; no firm D call. V dropped 3 bases and J dropped 0 bases, with 7 bases sitting between them. Looked up from germline, CDR1 is MGHRA and CDR2 is YSYEKL. This CDR3 has 14 amino acids. This chain's CDR3 is CASSQETSTDTQYF. The DNA for the CDR3 is TGCGCCAGCAGCCAGGAGACTAGCACAGATACGCAGTATTTT.

This chain's CDR3 is CAISESGRGRTDTQYF. In DNA form, the CDR3 reads TGTGCCATCAGTGAGAGTGGCAGGGGGCGCACAGATACGCAGTATTTT. The chain joins TRBV10-3 to TRBJ2-3, with 8 bases lining up with TRBD1. Unmatched junction bases numbered 5, after V lost 2 bases and J lost 1 base. The CDR3 contains 16 residues. In germline, CDR1 is ENHRY, CDR2 SYGVKD.

This rearrangement joins TRBV9 to TRBJ1-1, with 8 bases matching TRBD1. CDR1 is SGDLS, CDR2 YYNGEE, per germline. The CDR3 totals 16 residues. Germline trimming cut 0 bases from V and 6 bases from J; bases unmatched to any gene: 10. The CDR3 spells CASSVAGSGGASEAFF. For the CDR3, the DNA is TGTGCCAGCAGCGTAGCAGGGTCAGGGGGCGCATCTGAAGCTTTCTTT.

The chain employs TRBV19 and TRBJ2-3; 9 nucleotides match TRBD2. CDR1 is LNHDA and CDR2 is SQIVND in the germline V gene (reference sequence). V shed 5 bases and J 2 bases; nucleotides not matched to a gene: 8. The CDR3 is 16 residues long. This CDR3 reads CASSGLLAGYTDTQYF. The CDR3, as DNA: TGTGCCAGTAGTGGGCTCCTAGCGGGATACACAGATACGCAGTATTTT.

This chain uses TRBV9 with TRBJ1-1; D might be TRBD1 (6 bases). The CDR3 is made up of 15 amino acids. V shed 4 bases and J shed 4 bases, with 17 bases lying between them. Germline V gene sequence: CDR1 SGDLS, CDR2 YYNGEE. The CDR3 loop is CASSYKSGAGTEAFF. In DNA form, the CDR3 reads TGTGCCAGCAGCTACAAGTCAGGGGCTGGCACTGAAGCTTTCTTT.

This sequence joins TRBV7-3 and TRBJ2-3; TRBD1 matches at 8 bases. The CDR3 extends over 17 amino acids. The ends lost 1 base at V and 1 base at J; junction bases unmatched: 7. The V gene's germline CDR1 is SGHTA and CDR2 FQGTGA. The CDR3, as DNA: TGTGCCAGCAGCTTAAAGCCCCCGGGACAGGGCACAGATACGCAGTATTTT. Translated: CASSLKPPGQGTDTQYF.

In this sample, this clone turned up a few times. V gene TRBV10-3 combines with J gene TRBJ2-1; weak D call: TRBD2 (6 bases). This CDR3 has 13 residues. V shed 7 bases and J shed 3 bases, with 10 bases lying between them. Germline V gives CDR1 ENHRY, CDR2 SYGVKD. CDR3 region: CAIKGTGYNEQFF. For the CDR3, the DNA is TGTGCCATCAAAGGGACTGGCTACAATGAGCAGTTCTTC.

This chain uses TRBV10-2 with TRBJ2-7; D possibly corresponds to TRBD2 (6 bases). The CDR3 contains 16 residues. The V gene's germline CDR1 is WSHSY and CDR2 SAAADI. V lost 3 bases and J 3 bases, leaving 18 bases between the germline ends. CDR3 DNA: TGCGCCAGCAGTGATACTAGCAGACGGACTCTCTACGAGCAGTACTTC. This sequence encodes CASSDTSRRTLYEQYF.

This chain connects TRBV4-1 to TRBJ2-7; 7 bases map to TRBD2. Germline CDR1 is MGHRA and CDR2 is YSYEKL. V gave up 5 bases and J gave up 6 bases; unmatched junction bases: 7. CDR3 length equals 13 residues. The CDR3 reads CASSGLGRSEQYF. DNA of the CDR3: TGCGCCAGCAGCGGACTAGGGAGGTCCGAGCAGTACTTC.

The chain combines TRBV19 with TRBJ1-5; 7 bases match TRBD1. After removal of 5 bases from V and 4 bases from J, the junction contained 2 bases not matched to a gene. CDR1 is LNHDA and CDR2 is SQIVND in the germline V gene (reference sequence). This CDR3 comprises 13 residues. CDR3 coding DNA: TGTGCCAGTAGTTGGACAGGAAATCAGCCCCAGCATTTT. Protein product: CASSWTGNQPQHF.

This clone was seen once. The chain recombines TRBV5-1 with TRBJ2-5; 7 nucleotides line up with TRBD1. There are 15 residues in the CDR3. Looked up from germline, CDR1 is SGHRS and CDR2 is YFSETQ. V was pared by 2 bases and J by 4 bases, with 8 bases of the junction left unmatched. DNA for the CDR3: TGCGCCAGCAGCTTCGGGGCAGGGGGTCGAGAGACCCAGTACTTC. Residues: CASSFGAGGRETQYF.

The table lists this clone with a count of one. The J gene is TRBJ2-1, the V gene TRBV13; tentatively, D is TRBD2 (6 bases). The CDR3 has 15 amino acids. The germline V gene has CDR1 PRHDT and CDR2 FYEKMQ (reference sequence). Trimming cost V 5 bases and J 3 bases, with 14 bases left between them. CDR3 DNA: TGTGCCAGCAGCCCAATGACGACTAGCTACAATGAGCAGTTCTTC. Amino acids: CASSPMTTSYNEQFF.

This clone was counted a few times. J is TRBJ2-1 and V is TRBV5-4, with TRBD1 matching 8 bases. Germline lookup yields CDR1 SGHNT and CDR2 YYREEE (reference sequence). This CDR3 is built from 16 residues. V was clipped by 4 bases and J by 3 bases; unmatched bases: 9. The chain's CDR3 is CASSRIQGGRYNEQFF. The CDR3, as DNA: TGTGCCAGCAGCCGAATACAGGGGGGCCGCTACAATGAGCAGTTCTTC.

V and J are TRBV6-1 and TRBJ2-1; D may be TRBD1 (6 bases). With 6 bases removed from V and 2 bases from J, the gap between germline ends came to 14 bases. CDR1 and CDR2 (germline): MNHNS, SASEGT. The CDR3 contains 15 residues. CDR3 coding DNA: TGTGCCAGCAGGGAATCAGGGGTAACCTACAATGAGCAGTTCTTC. It codes for CASRESGVTYNEQFF.

The gene calls are TRBV7-2 and TRBJ2-3, with TRBD2 identical over 7 bases. The germline V gene encodes CDR1 SGHTA and CDR2 FQGNSA. Losses at the gene ends were 10 bases for V and 8 bases for J; bases not matched to a gene: 15. The CDR3 length is 14 residues. CDR3 DNA: TGTGCCAACGCGAGGGACTACTCTTCGGGTACGCAGTATTTT. Translating gives CANARDYSSGTQYF.

The chain employs TRBV5-1 and TRBJ2-3, with 8 bases lining up with TRBD2. V was clipped by 4 bases and J by 1 base; unmatched bases: 11. This CDR3 is 17 amino acids long. CDR1 and CDR2 (germline): SGHRS, YFSETQ. The CDR3 protein is CASSPITSGGGTDTQYF. CDR3 nucleotides: TGCGCCAGCAGCCCGATCACTAGCGGAGGGGGCACAGATACGCAGTATTTT.

The chain uses TRBV5-1 and TRBJ2-7, with 8 nucleotides matching TRBD2. This CDR3 has 14 residues. The V and J ends lost 5 bases and 2 bases, in that order; junction bases with no gene match: 6. In germline, CDR1 is SGHRS, CDR2 YFSETQ. As DNA, the CDR3 is TGCGCCAGCAGGCATCCGGGACTAGCCTACGAGCAGTACTTC. Residues: CASRHPGLAYEQYF.

This rearrangement joins TRBV11-2 to TRBJ1-1; D unresolved. Trimming removed 1 base at V and 0 bases at J, with 9 bases between. CDR1 and CDR2 (germline): SGHAT, FQNNGV. The CDR3 is 15 residues long. The CDR3 nucleotides read TGTGCCAGCAGCTTAGTACCGGGATTGAACACTGAAGCTTTCTTT. Residues: CASSLVPGLNTEAFF.

The J gene is TRBJ2-1, the V gene TRBV11-3; maybe TRBD2 (6 bases). The V and J ends lost 4 bases and 0 bases respectively, with 13 bases between them. CDR3 size: 16 residues. Looked up from germline, CDR1 is SGHNT and CDR2 is YENEEA. As DNA, the CDR3 is TGTGCCAGCAGCTCGAGCGGGTCCTTCTCCTACAATGAGCAGTTCTTC. It codes for CASSSSGSFSYNEQFF.

The chain recombines TRBV6-6 with TRBJ1-4; D is undetermined. Trimming removed 7 bases at V and 4 bases at J, with 13 bases between. Per the germline V gene, CDR1 is MNHNY and CDR2 is SVGAGI (reference sequence). The CDR3 extends over 14 amino acids. CDR3 coding DNA: TGTGCCAGCATAATTTCTCTTTATAATGAAAAACTGTTTTTT. Its translation: CASIISLYNEKLFF.

V is TRBV6-5 and J is TRBJ2-5; 8 bases are a match to TRBD1. Germline V lookup: CDR1 MNHEY, CDR2 SVGAGI. J lost 5 bases, V lost 0 bases, and 2 bases had no gene match. This CDR3 region has 14 residues. The CDR3 DNA is TGTGCCAGCAGTTACTCGGACAGGGATGAGACCCAGTACTTC. It encodes CASSYSDRDETQYF.

V is TRBV19 and J is TRBJ2-2; D perhaps matches TRBD1 (5 bases). From germline, CDR1 is LNHDA and CDR2 SQIVND (reference sequence). The CDR3 length is 14 residues. Trimming left V 7 bases short and J 7 bases short, with 16 bases between. The CDR3: CASTLGREIGELFF. The CDR3 DNA follows: TGTGCCAGTACCTTGGGCAGGGAAATCGGGGAGCTGTTTTTT.

This sequence joins TRBV19 and TRBJ1-1; no clear D. The CDR3 totals 13 residues. Germline-derived CDR1 and CDR2 are LNHDA and SQIVND (reference sequence). The V and J ends lost 3 bases and 3 bases respectively, with 8 bases between them. The CDR3 loop is CASSIRGDTEAFF. CDR3 in DNA: TGTGCCAGTAGTATTCGAGGAGACACTGAAGCTTTCTTT.